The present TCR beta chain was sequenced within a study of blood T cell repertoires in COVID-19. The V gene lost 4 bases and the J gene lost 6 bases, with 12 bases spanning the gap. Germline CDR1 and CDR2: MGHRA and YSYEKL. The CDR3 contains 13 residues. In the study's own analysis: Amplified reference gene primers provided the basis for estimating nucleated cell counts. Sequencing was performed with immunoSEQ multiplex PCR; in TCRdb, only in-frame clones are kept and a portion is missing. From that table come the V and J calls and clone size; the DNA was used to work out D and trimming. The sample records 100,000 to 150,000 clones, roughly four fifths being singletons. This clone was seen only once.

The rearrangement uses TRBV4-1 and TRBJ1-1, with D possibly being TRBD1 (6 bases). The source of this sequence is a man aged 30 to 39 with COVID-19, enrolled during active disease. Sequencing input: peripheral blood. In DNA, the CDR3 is TGCGCCAGCAGCCCGGACAGTATCGCTGAAGCTTTCTTT. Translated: CASSPDSIAEAFF.